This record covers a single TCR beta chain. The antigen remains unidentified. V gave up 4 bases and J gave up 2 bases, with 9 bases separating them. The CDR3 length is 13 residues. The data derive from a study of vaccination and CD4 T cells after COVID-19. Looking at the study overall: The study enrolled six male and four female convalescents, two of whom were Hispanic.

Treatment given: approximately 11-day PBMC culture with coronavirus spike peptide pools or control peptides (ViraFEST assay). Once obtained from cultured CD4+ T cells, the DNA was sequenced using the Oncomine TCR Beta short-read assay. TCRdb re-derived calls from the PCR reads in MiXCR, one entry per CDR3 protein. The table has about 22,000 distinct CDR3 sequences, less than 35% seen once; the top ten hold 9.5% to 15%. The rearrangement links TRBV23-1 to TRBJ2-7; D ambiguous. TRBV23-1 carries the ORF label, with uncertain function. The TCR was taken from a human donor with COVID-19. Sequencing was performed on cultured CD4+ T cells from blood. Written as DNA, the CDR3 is TGCGCCAGCAGTCGGGCAGTTACCTACGAGCAGTACTTC. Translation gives CASSRAVTYEQYF.